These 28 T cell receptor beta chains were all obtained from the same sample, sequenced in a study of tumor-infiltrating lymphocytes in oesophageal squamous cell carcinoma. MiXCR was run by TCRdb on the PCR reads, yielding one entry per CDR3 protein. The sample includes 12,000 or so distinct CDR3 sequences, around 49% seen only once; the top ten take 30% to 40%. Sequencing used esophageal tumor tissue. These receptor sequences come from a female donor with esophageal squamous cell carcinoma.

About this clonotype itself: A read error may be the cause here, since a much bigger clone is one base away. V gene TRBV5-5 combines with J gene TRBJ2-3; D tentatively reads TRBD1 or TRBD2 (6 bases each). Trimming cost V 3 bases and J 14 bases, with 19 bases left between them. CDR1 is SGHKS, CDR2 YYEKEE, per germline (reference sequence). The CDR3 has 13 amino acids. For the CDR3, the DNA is TGTGCCAGCAGCTGGGGGGCCACCGGGGAGCTGTATTTT. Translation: CASSWGATGELYF.

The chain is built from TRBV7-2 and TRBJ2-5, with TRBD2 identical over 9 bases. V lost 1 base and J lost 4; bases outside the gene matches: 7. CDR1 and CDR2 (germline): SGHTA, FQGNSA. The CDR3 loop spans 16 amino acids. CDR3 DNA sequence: TGTGCCAGCAGCTTAGGGCGGGAGGGCCGAGGAGAGACCCAGTACTTC. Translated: CASSLGREGRGETQYF.

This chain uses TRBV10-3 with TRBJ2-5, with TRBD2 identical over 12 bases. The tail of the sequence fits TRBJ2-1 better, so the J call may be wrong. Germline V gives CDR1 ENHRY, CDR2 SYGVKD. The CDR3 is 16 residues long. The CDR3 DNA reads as TGTGCCATCAGTTTAGGGACTAGCGGGCGAGACAATGAGCAGTTCTTC. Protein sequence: CAISLGTSGRDNEQFF.

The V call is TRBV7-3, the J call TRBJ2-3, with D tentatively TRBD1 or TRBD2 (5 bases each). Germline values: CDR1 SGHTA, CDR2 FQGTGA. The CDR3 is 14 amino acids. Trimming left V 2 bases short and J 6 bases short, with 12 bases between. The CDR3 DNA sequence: TGTGCCAGCAGCTTACTCCAGGGACGGGATACGCAGTATTTT. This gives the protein CASSLLQGRDTQYF.

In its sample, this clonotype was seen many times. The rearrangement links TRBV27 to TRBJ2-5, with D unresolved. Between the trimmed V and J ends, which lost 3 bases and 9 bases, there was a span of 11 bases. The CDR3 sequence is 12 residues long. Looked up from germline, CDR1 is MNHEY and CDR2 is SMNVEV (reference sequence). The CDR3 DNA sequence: TGTGCCAGCAGTTTCCTTAATCGACCCCAGTACTTC. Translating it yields CASSFLNRPQYF.

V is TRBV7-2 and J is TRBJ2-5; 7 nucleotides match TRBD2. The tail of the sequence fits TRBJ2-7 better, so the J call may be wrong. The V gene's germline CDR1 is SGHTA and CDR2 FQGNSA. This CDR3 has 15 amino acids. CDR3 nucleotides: TGTGCCAGCAGCTCTGCCGGGACTACTGCCTACGAGCAGTACTTC. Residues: CASSSAGTTAYEQYF.

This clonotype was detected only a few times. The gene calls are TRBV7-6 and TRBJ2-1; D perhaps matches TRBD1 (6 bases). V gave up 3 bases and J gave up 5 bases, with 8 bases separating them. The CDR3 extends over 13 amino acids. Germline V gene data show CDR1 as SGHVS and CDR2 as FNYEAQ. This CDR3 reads CASSLGHNNEQFF. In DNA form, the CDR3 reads TGTGCCAGCAGCTTGGGACATAACAATGAGCAGTTCTTC.

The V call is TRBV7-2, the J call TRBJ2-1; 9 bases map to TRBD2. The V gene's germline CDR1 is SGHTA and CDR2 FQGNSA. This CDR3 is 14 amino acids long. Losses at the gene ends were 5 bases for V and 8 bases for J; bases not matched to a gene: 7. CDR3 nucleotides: TGTGCCAGCAGCGGGCTAGCGGGACGGGATGAGCAGTTCTTC. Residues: CASSGLAGRDEQFF.

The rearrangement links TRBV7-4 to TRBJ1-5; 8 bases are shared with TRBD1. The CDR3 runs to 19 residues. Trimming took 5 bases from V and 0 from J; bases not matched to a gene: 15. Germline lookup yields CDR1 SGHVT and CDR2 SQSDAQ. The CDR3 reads CASSPPRQGQPLSNQPQHF. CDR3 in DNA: TGTGCCAGCAGCCCTCCCCGACAGGGGCAACCACTTAGCAATCAGCCCCAGCATTTT.

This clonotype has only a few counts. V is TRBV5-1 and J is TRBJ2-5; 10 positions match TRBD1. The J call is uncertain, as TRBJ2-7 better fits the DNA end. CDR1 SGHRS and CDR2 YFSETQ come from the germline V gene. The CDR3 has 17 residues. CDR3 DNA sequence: TGCGCCAGCAGCTCCTCCGGGACAGGGGTAAAATCCTACGAGCAGTACTTC. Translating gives CASSSSGTGVKSYEQYF.

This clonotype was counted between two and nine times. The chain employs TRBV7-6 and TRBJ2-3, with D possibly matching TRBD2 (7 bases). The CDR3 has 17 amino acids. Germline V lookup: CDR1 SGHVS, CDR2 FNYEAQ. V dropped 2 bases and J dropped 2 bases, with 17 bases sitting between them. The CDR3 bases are TGTGCCAGCAGCTTAAGGTCCAGCGGGACACTCACAGATACGCAGTATTTT. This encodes CASSLRSSGTLTDTQYF.

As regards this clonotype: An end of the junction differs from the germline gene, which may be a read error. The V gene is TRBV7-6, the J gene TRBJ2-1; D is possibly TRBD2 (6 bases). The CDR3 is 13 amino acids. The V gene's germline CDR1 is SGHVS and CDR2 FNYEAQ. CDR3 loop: CASSLTGTGEQFF. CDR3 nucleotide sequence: TGTGCTAGCAGCCTCACCGGGACTGGGGAGCAGTTCTTC.

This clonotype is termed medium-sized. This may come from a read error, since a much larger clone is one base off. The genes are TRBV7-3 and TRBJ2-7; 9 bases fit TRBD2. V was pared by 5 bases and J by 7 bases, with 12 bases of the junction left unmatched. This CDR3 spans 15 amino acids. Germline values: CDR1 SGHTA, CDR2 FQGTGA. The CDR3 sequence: CASSPAGGGINEQYF. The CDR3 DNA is TGTGCCAGCAGCCCAGCGGGAGGAGGGATTAATGAGCAGTACTTC.

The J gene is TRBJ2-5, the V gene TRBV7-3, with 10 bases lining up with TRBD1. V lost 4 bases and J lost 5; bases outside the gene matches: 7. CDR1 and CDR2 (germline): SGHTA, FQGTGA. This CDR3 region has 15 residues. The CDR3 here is CASSSTGGAWETQYF. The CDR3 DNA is TGTGCCAGCAGCTCGACAGGGGGCGCGTGGGAGACCCAGTACTTC.

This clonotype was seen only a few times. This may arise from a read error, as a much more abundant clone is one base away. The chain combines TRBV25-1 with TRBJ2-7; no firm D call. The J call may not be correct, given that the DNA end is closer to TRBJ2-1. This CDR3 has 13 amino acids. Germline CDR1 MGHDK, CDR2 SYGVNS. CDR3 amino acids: CASSEERWYEQFF. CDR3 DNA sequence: TGTGCCAGCAGTGAGGAGCGTTGGTACGAGCAGTTCTTC.

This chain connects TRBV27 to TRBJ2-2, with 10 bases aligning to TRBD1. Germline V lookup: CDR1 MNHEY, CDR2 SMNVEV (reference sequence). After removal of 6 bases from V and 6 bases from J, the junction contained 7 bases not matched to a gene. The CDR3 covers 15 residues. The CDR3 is CASRTGTGVPGELFF. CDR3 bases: TGTGCCAGCAGGACCGGGACAGGGGTTCCCGGGGAGCTGTTTTTT.

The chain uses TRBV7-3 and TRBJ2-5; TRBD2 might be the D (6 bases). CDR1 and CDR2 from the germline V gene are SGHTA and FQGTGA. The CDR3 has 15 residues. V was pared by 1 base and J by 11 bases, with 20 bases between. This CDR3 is CASSLRSGVTYEQYF. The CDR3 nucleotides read TGTGCCAGCAGCTTAAGGTCGGGAGTAACGTATGAGCAGTACTTC.

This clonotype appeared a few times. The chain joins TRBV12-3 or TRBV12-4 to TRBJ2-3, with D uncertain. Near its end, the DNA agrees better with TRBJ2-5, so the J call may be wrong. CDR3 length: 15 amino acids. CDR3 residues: CASSPDLGLRETQYF. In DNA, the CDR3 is TGTGCCAGCAGTCCAGATTTAGGATTGCGGGAGACCCAGTACTTC.

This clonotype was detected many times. The CDR3 DNA reads as TGTGCCAGCAGTTTAGGGCAGGCTGTGGGGACCCAGTACTTC. Translated, it gives CASSLGQAVGTQYF. The chain combines TRBV12-3 or TRBV12-4 with TRBJ2-5; no reliable D call. The V end lost 1 base, the J end lost 7 bases, and 13 bases lay between the germline ends. The length of the CDR3 is 14 residues.

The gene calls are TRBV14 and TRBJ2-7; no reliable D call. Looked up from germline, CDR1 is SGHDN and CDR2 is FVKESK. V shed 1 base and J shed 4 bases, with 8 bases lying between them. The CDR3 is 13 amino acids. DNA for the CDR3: TGTGCCAGCAGCCAAGGTCTGTTGTACGAGCAGTACTTC. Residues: CASSQGLLYEQYF.

The CDR3 DNA reads as TGTGCCAGCAGTTACTCGCCGGGAGGGGCGTATGAGCAGTTCTTC. Translated, it gives CASSYSPGGAYEQFF. The rearrangement links TRBV6-8 to TRBJ2-1, with 8 bases fitting TRBD2. CDR3 length equals 15 residues. CDR1 is MNHGY and CDR2 is SAAAGT in the germline V gene. The junction had 6 bases not matched to a gene; V was cut back by 0 bases and J by 8 bases.

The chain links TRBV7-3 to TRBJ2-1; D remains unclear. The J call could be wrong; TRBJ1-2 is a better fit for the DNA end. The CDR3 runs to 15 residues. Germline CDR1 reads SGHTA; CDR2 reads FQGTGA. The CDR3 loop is CASTPGLSRGYGYTF. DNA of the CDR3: TGTGCCAGCACCCCGGGGTTGTCGCGGGGCTATGGCTACACCTTC.

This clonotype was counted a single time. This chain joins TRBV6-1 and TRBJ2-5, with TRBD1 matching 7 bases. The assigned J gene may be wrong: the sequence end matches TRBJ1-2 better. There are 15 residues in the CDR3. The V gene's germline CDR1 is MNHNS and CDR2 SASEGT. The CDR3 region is CASSPDRTSGYGYTF. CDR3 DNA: TGTGCCAGCAGTCCGGACAGGACCTCGGGCTATGGCTACACCTTC.

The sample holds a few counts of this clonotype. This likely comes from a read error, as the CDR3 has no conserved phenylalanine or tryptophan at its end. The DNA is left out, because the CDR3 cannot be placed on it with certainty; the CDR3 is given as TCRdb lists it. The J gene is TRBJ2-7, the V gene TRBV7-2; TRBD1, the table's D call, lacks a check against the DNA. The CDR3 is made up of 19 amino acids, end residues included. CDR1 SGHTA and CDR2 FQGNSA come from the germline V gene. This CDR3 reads CASSLGGTHLPSYEQYFGN.

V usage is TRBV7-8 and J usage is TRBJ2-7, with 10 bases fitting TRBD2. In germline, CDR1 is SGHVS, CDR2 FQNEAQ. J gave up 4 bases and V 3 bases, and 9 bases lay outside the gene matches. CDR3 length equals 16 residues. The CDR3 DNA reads TGTGCCAGCAGCTTGGTTCTAGCGGGAGAGTGGTACGAGCAGTACTTC. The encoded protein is CASSLVLAGEWYEQYF.

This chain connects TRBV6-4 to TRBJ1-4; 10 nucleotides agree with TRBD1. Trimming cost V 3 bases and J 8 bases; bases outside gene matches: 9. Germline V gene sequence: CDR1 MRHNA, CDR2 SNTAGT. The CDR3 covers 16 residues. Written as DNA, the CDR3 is TGTGCCAGCAGTGAAGTTACCGGGACAGGGGAAGAAAAACTGTTTTTT. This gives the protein CASSEVTGTGEEKLFF.

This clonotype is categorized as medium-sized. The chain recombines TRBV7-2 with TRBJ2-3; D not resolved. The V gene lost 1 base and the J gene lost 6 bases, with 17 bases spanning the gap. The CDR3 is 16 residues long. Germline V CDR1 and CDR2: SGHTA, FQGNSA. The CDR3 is CASSLDLYGSWDTQYF. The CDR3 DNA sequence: TGTGCCAGCAGCTTAGATTTATATGGGTCCTGGGATACGCAGTATTTT.

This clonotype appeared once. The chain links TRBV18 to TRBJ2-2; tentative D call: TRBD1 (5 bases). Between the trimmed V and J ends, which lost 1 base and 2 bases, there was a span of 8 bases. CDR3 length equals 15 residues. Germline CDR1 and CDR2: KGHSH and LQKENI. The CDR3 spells CASSPQQANTGELFF. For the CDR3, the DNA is TGTGCCAGCTCACCACAACAGGCAAACACCGGGGAGCTGTTTTTT.